This T cell receptor (beta chain) was sequenced during a study of CD8+CD57+ T cells in acquired aplastic anemia. The overall study: The mean DNA yield obtained from sorted CD4+ and CD8+ cells came to approximately 3 ug.

Only patients with CD8+CD57+ cell expansion on flow cytometry were chosen for sequencing. Patients were untreated when blood was sampled. Looked up from germline, CDR1 is SGHTA and CDR2 is FQGNSA. Trimming stripped 1 base from V and 7 bases from J, with 11 bases between. This CDR3 region has 14 residues. CDR3 and TCR beta VDJ profiling relied on a genomic DNA template. TCRdb re-called the reads with MiXCR, one entry per CDR3 protein. This table holds about 170,000 distinct CDR3 sequences, around 48% found once. This clonotype was obtained from a human donor with aplastic anemia. V usage is TRBV7-2 and J usage is TRBJ1-3; maybe TRBD1 (5 bases). The sample comprised sorted CD4+, CD8+, or CD8+CD57+ T cells (not recorded which) from PBMCs. The CDR3 DNA sequence: TGTGCCAGCAGCTTAGGTCAGGGACCGAACACCATATATTTT. Encoded protein: CASSLGQGPNTIYF.